This T cell receptor beta chain was sequenced in a study of shared clonotypes between healthy human individuals. The study's findings and limits: Blood was the sole source, and tissue repertoires probably differ.

V shed 4 bases and J shed 6 bases, with 16 bases lying between them. The CDR3 runs 14 residues. The germline CDR1 and CDR2 sequences are SGHRS and YFSETQ. About this clone: Its target is unknown.

This table comes from immunoSEQ multiplex PCR, and its TCRdb copy is limited to in-frame clones, with some not included. The repertoire holds roughly 1,000,000 clones, with around three quarters as singletons. This TCR was sampled from a man between 18 and 29 years old in good health. Some clones in this sample may be carry-over from other donors' samples. V and J are TRBV5-1 and TRBJ1-2; tentatively, D is TRBD1 (6 bases). The specimen was memory CD4+ T cells from PBMCs. The subset: CD45RA-negative fraction. CDR3 DNA: TGCGCCAGCAGCGACCCCCCCGGGGGCGATGGCTACACCTTC. This encodes CASSDPPGGDGYTF.